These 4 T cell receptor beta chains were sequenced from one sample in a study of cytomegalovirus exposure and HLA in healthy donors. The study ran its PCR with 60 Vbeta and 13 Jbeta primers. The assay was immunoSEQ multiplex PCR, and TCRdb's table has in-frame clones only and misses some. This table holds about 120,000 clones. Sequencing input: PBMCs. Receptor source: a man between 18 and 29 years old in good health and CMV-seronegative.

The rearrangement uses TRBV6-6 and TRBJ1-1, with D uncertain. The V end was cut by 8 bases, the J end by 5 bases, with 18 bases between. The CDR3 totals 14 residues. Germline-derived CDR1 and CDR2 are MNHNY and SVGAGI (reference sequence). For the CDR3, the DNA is TGTGCCAGCGAGTTAGCCCCTGTGGAAACTGAAGCTTTCTTT. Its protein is CASELAPVETEAFF.

The CDR3 nucleotides are TGTGCCAGCAGCACTAGACTGACAGGGGGGAATTCACCCCTCCACTTT. Translating gives CASSTRLTGGNSPLHF. V usage is TRBV7-2 and J usage is TRBJ1-6, with 9 bases lining up with TRBD1. Germline V gene data show CDR1 as SGHTA and CDR2 as FQGNSA. There are 16 residues in the CDR3. V lost 5 bases to trimming and J lost 7 bases; unmatched junction nucleotides: 9.

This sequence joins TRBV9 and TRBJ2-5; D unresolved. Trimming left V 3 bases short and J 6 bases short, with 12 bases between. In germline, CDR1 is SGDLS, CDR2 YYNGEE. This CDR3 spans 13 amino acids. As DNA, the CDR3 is TGTGCCAGCAGCGGGGCCCCCCTGAAGACCCAGTACTTC. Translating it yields CASSGAPLKTQYF.

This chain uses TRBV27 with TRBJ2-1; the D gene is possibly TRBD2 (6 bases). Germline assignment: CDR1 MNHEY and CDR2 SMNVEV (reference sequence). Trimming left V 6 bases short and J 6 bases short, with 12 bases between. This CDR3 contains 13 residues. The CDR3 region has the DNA TGTGCCAGCAGAACCCACGGGGGCAATGAGCAGTTCTTC. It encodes CASRTHGGNEQFF.